The 23 T cell receptor beta chains below come from one sample, sequenced in a study of cytomegalovirus exposure and HLA in healthy donors. Repertoires were generated with immunoSEQ multiplex PCR, while TCRdb's copy carries only in-frame clones and drops some. The sample includes 150,000 to 200,000 clones, about 89% of them seen just once. Sequenced sample: PBMCs. These receptors all come from a man in his thirties or forties in good health and CMV-seropositive.

J is TRBJ2-7 and V is TRBV27; perhaps TRBD2 as D (5 bases). Trimming shortened V by 6 bases and J by 4 bases, and 16 bases separated the two germline ends. CDR3 size: 14 residues. Per the germline V gene, CDR1 is MNHEY and CDR2 is SMNVEV (reference sequence). The CDR3 region has the DNA TGTGCCAGCAGCCAGCTGGCGGGTTCTTACGAGCAGTACTTC. It encodes CASSQLAGSYEQYF.

V and J are TRBV7-2 and TRBJ2-3, with 8 nucleotides matching TRBD1. The germline V gene encodes CDR1 SGHTA and CDR2 FQGNSA. The CDR3 has 15 residues. Trimming cost V 1 base and J 9 bases; bases outside gene matches: 9. Here the CDR3 DNA reads TGTGCCAGCAGCTTAGATTGGGACAGGAAAGGGACGCAGTATTTT. Its protein product is CASSLDWDRKGTQYF. Complete variable domain (other parts from reference TRBV7-2 and TRBJ2-3): GAGVSQSPSNKVTEKGKDVELRCDPISGHTALYWYRQSLGQGLEFLIYFQGNSAPDKSGLPSDRFSAERTGGSVSTLTIQRTQQEDSAVYLCASSLDWDRKGTQYFGPGTRLTVL.

The V and J genes are TRBV6-1 and TRBJ1-5; the D is unclear. Germline V gene data show CDR1 as MNHNS and CDR2 as SASEGT. CDR3 size: 16 residues. The V end was cut by 2 bases, the J end by 2 bases, with 13 bases between. The CDR3 nucleotides read TGTGCCAGCAGTGAATCTTGGTTCGGAGGCAATCAGCCCCAGCATTTT. This encodes CASSESWFGGNQPQHF.

The rearrangement uses TRBV7-9 and TRBJ2-5; D assignment may be TRBD1 or TRBD2 (5 bases each). Germline V gene data show CDR1 as SEHNR and CDR2 as FQNEAQ (reference sequence). The CDR3 covers 17 residues. Trimming pared 8 bases from V and 3 bases from J, leaving 25 bases between. CDR3 region: CASATVSNRDGEETQYF. Here the CDR3 DNA reads TGTGCCAGCGCCACCGTGTCGAACCGGGACGGAGAAGAGACCCAGTACTTC.

The chain links TRBV12-5 to TRBJ2-7; 8 nucleotides agree with TRBD1. J lost 1 base, V lost 5 bases, and 4 bases had no gene match. The CDR3 runs 14 residues. The V gene's germline CDR1 is LGHNT and CDR2 FRNRAP. The CDR3 spells CASGNRTGSYEQYF. The CDR3 DNA reads TGTGCTAGTGGTAACCGGACAGGGTCCTACGAGCAGTACTTC.

The chain links TRBV30 to TRBJ1-3; perhaps TRBD1 as D (5 bases). This CDR3 has 15 residues. V lost 2 bases, J lost 3 bases, and 14 bases lay in between. The germline V gene encodes CDR1 GTSNPN and CDR2 SVGIG (reference sequence). CDR3 in DNA: TGTGCCTGGAGTAAACGCCGGGACTATGGAAACACCATATATTTT. Protein sequence: CAWSKRRDYGNTIYF.

This clone has a handful of counts. V is TRBV7-9 and J is TRBJ2-7; D remains unclear. The germline V and J ends were trimmed by 2 bases and 5 bases, with 10 bases remaining between them. CDR3 length equals 13 residues. Germline CDR1 reads SEHNR; CDR2 reads FQNEAQ (reference sequence). The chain's CDR3 is CASSLSRVDEQYF. The CDR3 DNA follows: TGTGCCAGCAGCTTATCTAGGGTTGACGAGCAGTACTTC. Complete variable domain (other parts from reference TRBV7-9 and TRBJ2-7): DTGVSQNPRHKITKRGQNVTFRCDPISEHNRLYWYRQTLGQGPEFLTYFQNEAQLEKSRLLSDRFSAERPKGSFSTLEIQRTEQGDSAMYLCASSLSRVDEQYFGPGTRLTVT.

V and J are TRBV19 and TRBJ2-7; 7 nucleotides agree with TRBD1. CDR3 size: 14 residues. V dropped 4 bases and J dropped 0; count of bases not matched to a gene: 3. From germline, CDR1 is LNHDA and CDR2 SQIVND (reference sequence). CDR3 sequence (DNA): TGTGCCAGTAGTAACTGGGACAGCTCCTACGAGCAGTACTTC. It is translated as CASSNWDSSYEQYF.

This clone showed up just once. This chain connects TRBV11-3 to TRBJ1-5; TRBD1 is a possible D gene (6 bases). The CDR3 totals 15 residues. Germline CDR1 is SGHNT and CDR2 is YENEEA. V lost 4 bases and J 1 base, leaving 11 bases between the germline ends. As DNA, the CDR3 is TGTGCCAGCAGCTGGGGGGGGCAGAGCAATCAGCCCCAGCATTTT. Encoded protein: CASSWGGQSNQPQHF. Supplemented by reference TRBV11-3 and TRBJ1-5, the full variable domain reads EAGVVQSPRYKIIEKKQPVAFWCNPISGHNTLYWYLQNLGQGPELLIRYENEEAVDDSQLPKDRFSAERLKGVDSTLKIQPAELGDSAVYLCASSWGGQSNQPQHFGDGTRLSIL.

V and J are TRBV11-2 and TRBJ2-1; TRBD2 matches 9 bases. Germline V gene sequence: CDR1 SGHAT, CDR2 FQNNGV. This CDR3 region has 15 residues. Unmatched junction bases numbered 5, after V lost 5 bases and J lost 3 bases. The CDR3 coding sequence is TGTGCCAGCAGCCCCTTAGCGGGAGTCTACAATGAGCAGTTCTTC. Its protein product is CASSPLAGVYNEQFF.

This chain links TRBV7-3 with TRBJ2-3; maybe TRBD2 (5 bases). The CDR3 contains 13 residues. CDR1 is SGHTA and CDR2 is FQGTGA in the germline V gene. The V end lost 2 bases, the J end lost 6 bases, and 9 bases lay between the germline ends. This CDR3 is CASSLERGDTQYF. CDR3 nucleotides: TGTGCCAGCAGCTTAGAACGGGGTGATACGCAGTATTTT.

This clone was seen a few times. This chain joins TRBV11-3 and TRBJ2-5; D may be TRBD1 (6 bases). Germline CDR1 reads SGHNT; CDR2 reads YENEEA. The CDR3 has 14 residues. V was pared by 2 bases and J by 3 bases, with 10 bases between. The CDR3 DNA reads as TGTGCCAGCAGCTTACCTGAGGGGGAAGAGACCCAGTACTTC. Amino acids: CASSLPEGEETQYF.

The chain combines TRBV5-1 with TRBJ2-3, with 8 bases that match TRBD1. V was clipped by 4 bases and J by 5 bases; unmatched bases: 3. This CDR3 has 13 residues. Looked up from germline, CDR1 is SGHRS and CDR2 is YFSETQ. CDR3 in DNA: TGCGCCAGCAGCGTAACAGGGGGAGATACGCAGTATTTT. It encodes CASSVTGGDTQYF.

The chain employs TRBV4-2 and TRBJ2-3; D is unresolved. The V end lost 8 bases, the J end lost 6 bases, and 15 bases lay between the germline ends. CDR1 and CDR2 from the germline V gene are LGHNA and YNFKEQ. The CDR3 totals 13 residues. Here the CDR3 DNA reads TGTGCCAGCGGGCACAGCTTAGTGGATACGCAGTATTTT. It codes for CASGHSLVDTQYF.

The J gene is TRBJ1-1, the V gene TRBV18; no clear D gene. V lost 0 bases, J lost 0 bases, and 8 bases lay in between. Germline V gene lookup returns CDR1 KGHSH and CDR2 LQKENI. The CDR3 sequence is 15 residues long. The DNA for the CDR3 is TGTGCCAGCTCACCACCGGCCAGCTTGAACACTGAAGCTTTCTTT. It yields the protein CASSPPASLNTEAFF.

The chain is built from TRBV9 and TRBJ1-5; maybe TRBD1 (5 bases). Per the germline V gene, CDR1 is SGDLS and CDR2 is YYNGEE. Trimming removed 4 bases from V and 4 bases from J, with 12 bases in between. The CDR3 is 14 amino acids. The CDR3 sequence is CASSTQDVNQPQHF. DNA of the CDR3: TGTGCCAGCAGCACACAGGATGTTAATCAGCCCCAGCATTTT.

This clone was observed a single time. Other DNA sequences within the sample encode an identical CDR3. V usage is TRBV7-2 and J usage is TRBJ2-1; 7 nucleotides align to TRBD2. Germline V CDR1 and CDR2: SGHTA, FQGNSA. CDR3 length equals 15 residues. J lost 3 bases, V lost 1 base, and 3 bases had no gene match. The CDR3 nucleotides read TGTGCCAGCAGCTTAGGGGGCGGGAGCTACAATGAGCAGTTCTTC. Its protein product is CASSLGGGSYNEQFF.

The chain uses TRBV2 and TRBJ2-4, with D tentatively TRBD2 (6 bases). The CDR3 has 15 amino acids. From germline, CDR1 is SNHLY and CDR2 FYNNEI. Trimming cost V 6 bases and J 5 bases, with 17 bases left between them. The CDR3 here is CASSPGRGGENIQYF. DNA for the CDR3: TGTGCCAGCAGCCCCGGGCGGGGTGGCGAAAACATTCAGTACTTC.

CDR3 in amino acids: CASSYSRHLNTEAFF. The CDR3 DNA sequence: TGTGCCAGCAGTTACTCGCGGCATTTGAACACTGAAGCTTTCTTT. V usage is TRBV6-5 and J usage is TRBJ1-1; D is unresolved. The V gene's germline CDR1 is MNHEY and CDR2 SVGAGI. V was cut by 0 bases and J by 0 bases, with 8 bases left in between. The CDR3 is made up of 15 amino acids.

J is TRBJ2-7 and V is TRBV9; 7 nucleotides align to TRBD2. Trimming took 0 bases from V and 1 from J; bases not matched to a gene: 4. This CDR3 comprises 15 residues. Germline V CDR1 and CDR2: SGDLS, YYNGEE. The CDR3 DNA sequence: TGTGCCAGCAGCGTAGGGGGTAGCGGGTCCTACGAGCAGTACTTC. Translating it yields CASSVGGSGSYEQYF.

This chain connects TRBV28 to TRBJ2-5, with D uncertain. Germline V gene lookup returns CDR1 MDHEN and CDR2 SYDVKM. V lost 6 bases and J 0 bases, leaving 8 bases between the germline ends. This CDR3 has 13 residues. The CDR3 DNA reads TGTGCCAGCAGCGCCGCCGACCAAGAGACCCAGTACTTC. This codes for CASSAADQETQYF.

This rearrangement joins TRBV4-1 to TRBJ1-1; no definite D call. The V end was cut by 4 bases, the J end by 1 base, with 10 bases between. Germline-derived CDR1 and CDR2 are MGHRA and YSYEKL. This CDR3 spans 14 amino acids. This CDR3 reads CASSRISQNTEAFF. The CDR3 DNA sequence: TGCGCCAGCAGCCGAATATCACAGAACACTGAAGCTTTCTTT.

This chain uses TRBV6-1 with TRBJ2-1; D possibly corresponds to TRBD2 (5 bases). Germline V gene data show CDR1 as MNHNS and CDR2 as SASEGT. The CDR3 length is 17 residues. V was trimmed by 4 bases and J by 2 bases, leaving 18 bases between them. In DNA, the CDR3 is TGTGCCAGCAGTGTGGATCTTGGGAGCATTCCCTACAATGAGCAGTTCTTC. Residues: CASSVDLGSIPYNEQFF.